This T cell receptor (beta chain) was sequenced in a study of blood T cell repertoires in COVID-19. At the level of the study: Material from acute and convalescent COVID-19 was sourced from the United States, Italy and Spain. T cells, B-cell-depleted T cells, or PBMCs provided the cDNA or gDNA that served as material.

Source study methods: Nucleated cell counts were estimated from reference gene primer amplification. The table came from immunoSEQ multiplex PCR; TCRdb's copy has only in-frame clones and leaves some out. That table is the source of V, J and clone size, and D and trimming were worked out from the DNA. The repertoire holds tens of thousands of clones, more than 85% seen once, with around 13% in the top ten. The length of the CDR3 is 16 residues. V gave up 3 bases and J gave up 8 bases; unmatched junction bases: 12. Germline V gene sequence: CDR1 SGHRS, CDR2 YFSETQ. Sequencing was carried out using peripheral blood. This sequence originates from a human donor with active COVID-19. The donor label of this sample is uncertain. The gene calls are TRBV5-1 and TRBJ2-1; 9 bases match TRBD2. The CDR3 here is CASSSWMAGGRDEQFF. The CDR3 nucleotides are TGCGCCAGCAGCTCATGGATGGCGGGAGGGAGGGATGAGCAGTTCTTC. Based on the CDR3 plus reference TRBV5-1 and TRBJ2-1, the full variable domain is KAGVTQTPRYLIKTRGQQVTLSCSPISGHRSVSWYQQTPGQGLQFLFEYFSETQRNKGNFPGRFSGRQFSNSRSEMNVSTLELGDSALYLCASSSWMAGGRDEQFFGPGTRLTVL.